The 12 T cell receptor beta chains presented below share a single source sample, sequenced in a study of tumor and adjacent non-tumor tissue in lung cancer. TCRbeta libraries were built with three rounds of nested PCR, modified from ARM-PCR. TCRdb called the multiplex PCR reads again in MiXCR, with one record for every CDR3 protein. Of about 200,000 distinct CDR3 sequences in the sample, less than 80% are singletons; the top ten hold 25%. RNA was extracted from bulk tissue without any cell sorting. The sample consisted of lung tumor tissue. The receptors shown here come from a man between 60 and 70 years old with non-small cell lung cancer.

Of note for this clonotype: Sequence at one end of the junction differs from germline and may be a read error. The CDR3: CASSPPRERRSGDLLF. The CDR3 coding sequence is TGTGCCAGCAGTCCCCCCCGGGAGAGACGATCCGGGGATCTGTTATTT. V and J are TRBV6-2 or TRBV6-3 and TRBJ2-2, with a weak D call TRBD2 (6 bases). Germline V gene sequence: CDR1 MNHEY, CDR2 SVGEGT. This CDR3 comprises 16 residues.

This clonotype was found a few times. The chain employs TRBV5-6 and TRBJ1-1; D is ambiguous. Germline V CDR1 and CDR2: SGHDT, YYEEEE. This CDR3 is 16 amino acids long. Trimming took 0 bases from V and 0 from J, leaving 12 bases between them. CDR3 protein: CASSLGMGSLNTEAFF. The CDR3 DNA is TGTGCCAGCAGCTTGGGAATGGGCAGTTTGAACACTGAAGCTTTCTTT.

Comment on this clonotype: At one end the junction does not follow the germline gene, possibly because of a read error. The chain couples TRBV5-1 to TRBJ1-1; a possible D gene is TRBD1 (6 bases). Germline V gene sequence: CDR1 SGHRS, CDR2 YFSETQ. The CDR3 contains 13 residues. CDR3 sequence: CASSRGQNTEGFF. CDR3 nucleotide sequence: TGCGCCAGCAGCCGTGGACAGAACACTGAAGGTTTCTTT. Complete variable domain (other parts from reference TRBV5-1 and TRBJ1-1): KAGVTQTPRYLIKTRGQQVTLSCSPISGHRSVSWYQQTPGQGLQFLFEYFSETQRNKGNFPGRFSGRQFSNSRSEMNVSTLELGDSALYLCASSRGQNTEGFFGQGTRLTVV.

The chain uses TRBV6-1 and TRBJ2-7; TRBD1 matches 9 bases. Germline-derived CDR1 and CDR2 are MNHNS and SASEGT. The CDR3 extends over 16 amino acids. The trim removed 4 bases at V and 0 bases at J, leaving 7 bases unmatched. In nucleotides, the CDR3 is TGTGCCAGCAGTGCTTCCGGGACAGGGAGCTCCTACGAGCAGTACTTC. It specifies CASSASGTGSSYEQYF.

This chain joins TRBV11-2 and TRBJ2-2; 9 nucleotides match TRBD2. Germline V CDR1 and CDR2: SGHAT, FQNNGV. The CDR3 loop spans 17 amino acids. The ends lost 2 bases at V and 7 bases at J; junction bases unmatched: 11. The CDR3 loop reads CASSLLAGWPAIGELFF. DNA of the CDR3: TGTGCCAGCAGCTTACTAGCGGGGTGGCCGGCCATCGGGGAGCTGTTTTTT.

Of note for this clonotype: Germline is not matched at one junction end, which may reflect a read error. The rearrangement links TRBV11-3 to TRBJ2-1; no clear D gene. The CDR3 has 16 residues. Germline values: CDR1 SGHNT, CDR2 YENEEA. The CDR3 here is CARSFSWTDLSNEQFF. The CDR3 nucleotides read TGTGCCAGGAGCTTTTCATGGACCGACCTCTCCAATGAGCAGTTCTTC.

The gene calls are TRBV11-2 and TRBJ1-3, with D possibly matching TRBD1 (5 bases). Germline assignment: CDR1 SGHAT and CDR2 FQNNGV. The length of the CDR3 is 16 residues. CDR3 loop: CVNSEKGSSSGNTIYF. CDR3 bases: TGTGTCAACAGCGAAAAGGGGTCGAGCTCTGGAAACACCATATATTTT.

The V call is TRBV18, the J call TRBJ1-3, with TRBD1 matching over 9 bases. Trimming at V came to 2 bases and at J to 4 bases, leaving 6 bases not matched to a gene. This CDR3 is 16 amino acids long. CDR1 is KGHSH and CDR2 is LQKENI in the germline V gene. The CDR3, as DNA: TGTGCCAGCTCACCATCGGGACAGGGAGCGGGAAACACCATATATTTT. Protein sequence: CASSPSGQGAGNTIYF. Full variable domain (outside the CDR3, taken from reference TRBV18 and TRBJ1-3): NAGVMQNPRHLVRRRGQEARLRCSPMKGHSHVYWYRQLPEEGLKFMVYLQKENIIDESGMPKERFSAEFPKEGPSILRIQQVVRGDSAAYFCASSPSGQGAGNTIYFGEGSWLTVV.

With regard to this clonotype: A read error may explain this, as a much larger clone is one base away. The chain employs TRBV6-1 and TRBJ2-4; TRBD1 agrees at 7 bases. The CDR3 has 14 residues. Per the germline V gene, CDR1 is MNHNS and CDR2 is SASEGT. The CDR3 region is CAISERQGLNIQYF. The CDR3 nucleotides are TGTGCCATCAGTGAAAGACAGGGTTTGAACATTCAGTACTTC.

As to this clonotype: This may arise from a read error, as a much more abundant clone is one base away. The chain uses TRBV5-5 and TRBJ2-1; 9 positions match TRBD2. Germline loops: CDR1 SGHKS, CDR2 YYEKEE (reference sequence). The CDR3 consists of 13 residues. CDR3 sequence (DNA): TGTGACAGCAGCTTGGAGGCTAGCGGGACTCAGTTCTTC. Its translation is CDSSLEASGTQFF.

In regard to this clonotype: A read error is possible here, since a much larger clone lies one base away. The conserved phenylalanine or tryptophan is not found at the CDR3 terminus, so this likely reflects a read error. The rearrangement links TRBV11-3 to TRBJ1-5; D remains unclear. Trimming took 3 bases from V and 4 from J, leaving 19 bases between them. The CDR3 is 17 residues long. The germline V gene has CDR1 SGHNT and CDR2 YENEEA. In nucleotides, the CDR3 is TGTGCCAGCAGCTTGGGGATGTTCGCCCTGCCAAATCAGCCCCAGCATTCT. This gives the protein CASSLGMFALPNQPQHS.

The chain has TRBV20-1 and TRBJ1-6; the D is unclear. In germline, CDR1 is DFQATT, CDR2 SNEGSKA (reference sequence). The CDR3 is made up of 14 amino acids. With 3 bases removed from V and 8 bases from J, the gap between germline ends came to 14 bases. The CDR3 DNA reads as TGCAGTGCTAGGCCTCCTCATGGCGATTCACCCCTCCACTTT. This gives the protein CSARPPHGDSPLHF.